This T cell receptor (beta chain) appears in the sequencing data of a study of CD8 T cells in ankylosing spondylitis. General observations from the study: Reportedly, significant enrichment of disease-linked clones occurred in matched ankylosing spondylitis synovial fluid. Disease-associated clones were CD8+ and fairly uncommon in peripheral blood.

Construction of TCR beta libraries was performed using quantitative 5'-RACE with molecular barcodes. In TCRdb, the 5' RACE reads were re-called with MiXCR into one record per CDR3 protein. Here the sample spans around 150,000 distinct CDR3 sequences, roughly an eighth being singletons. This clonotype has ten or more counts. Antigen specificity is unknown. Germline V gene lookup returns CDR1 KGHSH and CDR2 LQKENI. This CDR3 has 12 amino acids. Trimming shortened V by 4 bases and J by 2 bases, and 5 bases separated the two germline ends. The chain recombines TRBV18 with TRBJ2-5, with unresolved D. Sequencing used blood, either unsorted or a sorted T cell fraction (not recorded which). This receptor was identified in a female donor with ankylosing spondylitis or in good health (not recorded which). In DNA form, the CDR3 reads TGTGCCAGCTCACTCCTACAAGAGACCCAGTACTTC. Its translation is CASSLLQETQYF.